This TCR beta chain was captured in a study of T cell responses to AZD1222 COVID-19 vaccine. Study outcomes and limitations: Donors were chiefly white British, with a greater number of females, and clonal diversity was perhaps underestimated. Recipients of AZD1222 seropositive at baseline numbered only 5 or 6.

Comment on this clone: Its target is unknown.

Measured with immunoSEQ multiplex PCR; TCRdb has only the in-frame clones, and not every one. The sample yields 200,000 or so clones, around 92% seen once. There are 15 residues in the CDR3. The V gene lost 9 bases and the J gene lost 2 bases, with 19 bases spanning the gap. The germline gives CDR1 KGHSH, CDR2 LQKENI. This rearrangement joins TRBV18 to TRBJ1-1; D not resolved. The source of this sequence is an adult in good health. The input for sequencing was peripheral blood, taken on day 0 of AZD1222 vaccination. Here the CDR3 reads CASRPPQSSNTEAFF. CDR3 in DNA: TGTGCCAGTCGACCACCGCAGTCGAGTAACACTGAAGCTTTCTTT.